The present TCR beta chain was sequenced within a study of cytomegalovirus exposure and HLA in healthy donors. The study drew the donors from its roughly 120-subject validation cohort, separate from the roughly 700-subject first cohort. In this sample, this clone turned up a few times. This CDR3 comprises 13 residues. J gave up 2 bases and V 3 bases, and 0 bases lay outside the gene matches. Germline CDR1 reads MDHEN; CDR2 reads SYDVKM. Clones were read by immunoSEQ multiplex PCR, and TCRdb kept only the in-frame ones, dropping some. Among 200,000 to 300,000 clones, approximately 84% were seen once, and the ten largest hold 0.95% to 1.5%.

The sequenced sample consisted of PBMCs. The rearrangement links TRBV28 to TRBJ1-2; TRBD1 matches 7 bases. The sequence was collected from a woman aged 25-40 years in good health and CMV-seropositive. The CDR3 region is CASSLDRNYGYTF. CDR3 in DNA: TGTGCCAGCAGTTTGGACAGGAACTATGGCTACACCTTC.